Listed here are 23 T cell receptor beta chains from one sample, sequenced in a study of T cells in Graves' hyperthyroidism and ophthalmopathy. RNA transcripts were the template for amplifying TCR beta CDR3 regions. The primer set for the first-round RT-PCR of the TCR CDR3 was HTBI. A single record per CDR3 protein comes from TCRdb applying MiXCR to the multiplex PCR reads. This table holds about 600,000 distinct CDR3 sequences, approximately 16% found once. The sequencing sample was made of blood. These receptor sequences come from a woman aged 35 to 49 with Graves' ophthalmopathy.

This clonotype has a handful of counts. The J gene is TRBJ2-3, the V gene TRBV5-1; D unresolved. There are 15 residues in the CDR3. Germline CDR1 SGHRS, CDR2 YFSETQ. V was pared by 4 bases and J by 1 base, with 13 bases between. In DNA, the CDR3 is TGCGCCAGCAGCGCGGACGTACTGGGCACAGATACGCAGTATTTT. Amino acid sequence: CASSADVLGTDTQYF.

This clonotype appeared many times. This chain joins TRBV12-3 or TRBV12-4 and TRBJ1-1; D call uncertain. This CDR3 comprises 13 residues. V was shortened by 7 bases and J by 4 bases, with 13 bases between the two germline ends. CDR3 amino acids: CASKFLESTEAFF. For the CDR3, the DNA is TGTGCCAGCAAATTTTTAGAGAGCACTGAAGCTTTCTTT.

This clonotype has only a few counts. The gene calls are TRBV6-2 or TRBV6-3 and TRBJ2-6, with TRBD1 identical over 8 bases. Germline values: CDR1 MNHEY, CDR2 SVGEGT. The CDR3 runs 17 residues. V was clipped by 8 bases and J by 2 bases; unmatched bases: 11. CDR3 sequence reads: CASSKTGVGTGANVLTF. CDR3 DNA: TGTGCCAGCTCCAAGACAGGGGTGGGCACTGGGGCCAACGTCCTGACTTTC.

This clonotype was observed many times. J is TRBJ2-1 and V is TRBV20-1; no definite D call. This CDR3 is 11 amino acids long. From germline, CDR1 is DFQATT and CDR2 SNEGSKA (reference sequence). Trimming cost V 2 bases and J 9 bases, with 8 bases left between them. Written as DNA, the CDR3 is TGCAGTGCTAGATTCTTGGGTGAGCAGTTCTTC. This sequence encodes CSARFLGEQFF.

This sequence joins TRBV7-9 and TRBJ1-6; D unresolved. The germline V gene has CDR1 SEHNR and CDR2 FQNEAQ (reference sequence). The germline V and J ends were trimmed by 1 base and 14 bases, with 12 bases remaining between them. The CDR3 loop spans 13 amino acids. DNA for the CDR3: TGTGCCAGCAGCTTAGGGACGTCTGAGACCCTCCACTTT. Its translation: CASSLGTSETLHF.

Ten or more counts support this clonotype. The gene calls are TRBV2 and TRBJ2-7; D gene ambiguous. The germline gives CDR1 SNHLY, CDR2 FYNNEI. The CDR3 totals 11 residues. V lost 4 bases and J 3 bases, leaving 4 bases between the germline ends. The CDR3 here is CASSAVYEQYF. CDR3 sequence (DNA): TGTGCCAGCAGTGCCGTCTACGAGCAGTACTTC.

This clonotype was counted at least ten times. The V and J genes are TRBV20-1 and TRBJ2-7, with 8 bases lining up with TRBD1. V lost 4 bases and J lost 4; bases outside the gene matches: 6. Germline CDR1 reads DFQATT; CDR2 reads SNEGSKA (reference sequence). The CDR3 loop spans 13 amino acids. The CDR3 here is CSAKDRVEYEQYF. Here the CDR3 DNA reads TGCAGTGCTAAGGACAGGGTGGAGTACGAGCAGTACTTC.

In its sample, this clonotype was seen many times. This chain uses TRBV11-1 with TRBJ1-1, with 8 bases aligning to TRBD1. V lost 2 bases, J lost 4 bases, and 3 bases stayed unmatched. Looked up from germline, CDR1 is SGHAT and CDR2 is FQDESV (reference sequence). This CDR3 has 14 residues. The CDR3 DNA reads TGTGCCAGCAGCTTAATACAGGGGGTCACTGAAGCTTTCTTT. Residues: CASSLIQGVTEAFF.

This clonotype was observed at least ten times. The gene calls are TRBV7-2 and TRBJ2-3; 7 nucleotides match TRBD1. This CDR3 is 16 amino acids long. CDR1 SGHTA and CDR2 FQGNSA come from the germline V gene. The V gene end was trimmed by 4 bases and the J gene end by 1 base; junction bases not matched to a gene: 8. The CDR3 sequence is CASSSQGFWGTDTQYF. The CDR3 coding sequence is TGTGCCAGCAGCTCACAGGGGTTTTGGGGCACAGATACGCAGTATTTT.

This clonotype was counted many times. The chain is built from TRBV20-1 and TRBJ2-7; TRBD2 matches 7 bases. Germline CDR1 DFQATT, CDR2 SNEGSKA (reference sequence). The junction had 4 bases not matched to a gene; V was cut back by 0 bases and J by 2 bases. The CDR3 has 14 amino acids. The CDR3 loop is CSARDRGLTYEQYF. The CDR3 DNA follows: TGCAGTGCTAGAGATCGGGGACTAACCTACGAGCAGTACTTC.

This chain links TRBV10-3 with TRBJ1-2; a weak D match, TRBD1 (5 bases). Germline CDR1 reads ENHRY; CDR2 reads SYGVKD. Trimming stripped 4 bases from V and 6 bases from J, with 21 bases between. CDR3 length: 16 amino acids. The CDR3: CAISASGVAGYDGYTF. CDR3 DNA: TGTGCCATCAGTGCCTCAGGAGTGGCAGGGTACGATGGCTACACCTTC.

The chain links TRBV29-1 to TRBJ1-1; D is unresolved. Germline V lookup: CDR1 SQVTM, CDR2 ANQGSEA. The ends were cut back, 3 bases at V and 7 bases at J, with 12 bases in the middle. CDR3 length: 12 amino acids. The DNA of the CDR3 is TGCAGCGTTGAGGCAAGAGTCGGTGAAGCTTTCTTT. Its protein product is CSVEARVGEAFF.

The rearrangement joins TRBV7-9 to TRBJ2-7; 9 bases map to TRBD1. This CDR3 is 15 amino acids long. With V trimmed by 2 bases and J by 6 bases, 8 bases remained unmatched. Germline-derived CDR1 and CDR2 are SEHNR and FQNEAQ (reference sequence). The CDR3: CASSLPPGQGGEQYF. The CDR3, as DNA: TGTGCCAGCAGCTTACCCCCGGGACAGGGAGGCGAGCAGTACTTC.

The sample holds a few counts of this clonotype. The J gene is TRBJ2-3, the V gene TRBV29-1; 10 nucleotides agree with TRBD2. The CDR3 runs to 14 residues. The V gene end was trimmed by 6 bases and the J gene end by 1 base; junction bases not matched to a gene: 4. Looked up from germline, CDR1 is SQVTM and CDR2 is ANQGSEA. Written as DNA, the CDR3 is TGCAGCGTCGCCGGGACTAGCGGCACAGATACGCAGTATTTT. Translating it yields CSVAGTSGTDTQYF.

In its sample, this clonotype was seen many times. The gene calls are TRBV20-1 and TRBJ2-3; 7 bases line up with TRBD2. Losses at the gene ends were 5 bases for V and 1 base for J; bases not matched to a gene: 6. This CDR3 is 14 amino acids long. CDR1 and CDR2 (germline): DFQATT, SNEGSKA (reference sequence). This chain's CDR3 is CSAPAAGRTDTQYF. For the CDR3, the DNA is TGCAGTGCTCCTGCAGCGGGGCGCACAGATACGCAGTATTTT.

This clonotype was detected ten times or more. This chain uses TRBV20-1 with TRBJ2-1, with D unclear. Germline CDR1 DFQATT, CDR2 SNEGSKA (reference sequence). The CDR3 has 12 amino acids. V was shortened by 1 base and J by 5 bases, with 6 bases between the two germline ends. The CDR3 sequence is CSARGTNNEQFF. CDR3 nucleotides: TGCAGTGCTAGAGGGACGAACAATGAGCAGTTCTTC.

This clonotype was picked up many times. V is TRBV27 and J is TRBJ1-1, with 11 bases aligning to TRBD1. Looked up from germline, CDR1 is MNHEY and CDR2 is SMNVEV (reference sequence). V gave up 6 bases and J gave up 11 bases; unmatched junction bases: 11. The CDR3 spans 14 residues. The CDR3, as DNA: TGTGCCAGCAGCTTGGACAGGGGGCGATTCAACGCTTTCTTT. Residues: CASSLDRGRFNAFF.

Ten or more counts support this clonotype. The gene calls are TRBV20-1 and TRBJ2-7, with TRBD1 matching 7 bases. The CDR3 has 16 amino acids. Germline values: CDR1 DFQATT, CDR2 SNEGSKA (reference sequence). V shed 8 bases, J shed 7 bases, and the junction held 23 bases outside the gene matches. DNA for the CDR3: TGCAGTACCTTCCTTTCAGGGACAGTGGGGATGGAGGAGCAGTACTTC. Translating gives CSTFLSGTVGMEEQYF.

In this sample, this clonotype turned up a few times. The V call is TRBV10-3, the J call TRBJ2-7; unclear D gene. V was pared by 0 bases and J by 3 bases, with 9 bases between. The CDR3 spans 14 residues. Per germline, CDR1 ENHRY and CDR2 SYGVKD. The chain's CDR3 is CAISESPGHYEQYF. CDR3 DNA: TGTGCCATCAGTGAGTCGCCGGGTCACTACGAGCAGTACTTC.

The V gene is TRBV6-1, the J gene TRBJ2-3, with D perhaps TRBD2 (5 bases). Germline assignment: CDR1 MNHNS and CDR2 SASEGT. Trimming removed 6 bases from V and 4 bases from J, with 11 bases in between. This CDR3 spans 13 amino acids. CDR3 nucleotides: TGTGCCAGCAGGGCGGGTGGGGCAGATACGCAGTATTTT. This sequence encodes CASRAGGADTQYF.

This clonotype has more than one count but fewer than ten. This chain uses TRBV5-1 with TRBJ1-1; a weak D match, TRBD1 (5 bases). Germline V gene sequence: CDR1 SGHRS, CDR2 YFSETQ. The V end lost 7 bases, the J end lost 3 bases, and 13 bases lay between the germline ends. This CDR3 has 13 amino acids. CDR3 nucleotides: TGCGCCAGCTGGGACCCGCTGGACACTGAAGCTTTCTTT. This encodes CASWDPLDTEAFF.

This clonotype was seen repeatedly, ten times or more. CDR3 residues: CSASPGLLYGYTF. The DNA for the CDR3 is TGCAGTGCTAGTCCGGGACTCCTCTATGGCTACACCTTC. The chain combines TRBV20-1 with TRBJ1-2; tentatively, D is TRBD1 (5 bases). CDR1 and CDR2 (germline): DFQATT, SNEGSKA (reference sequence). Trimming took 3 bases from V and 4 from J, leaving 12 bases between them. The CDR3 has 13 residues.

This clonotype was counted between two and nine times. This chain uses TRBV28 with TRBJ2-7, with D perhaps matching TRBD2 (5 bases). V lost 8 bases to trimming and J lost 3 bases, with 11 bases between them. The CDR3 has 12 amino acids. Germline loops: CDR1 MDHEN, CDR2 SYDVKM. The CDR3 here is CASGLLNYEQYF. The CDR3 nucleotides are TGTGCCAGCGGACTCCTAAACTACGAGCAGTACTTC.